The present T cell receptor beta chain was sequenced within a study of T cell changes during pregnancy in multiple sclerosis. This CDR3 has 21 residues. Germline loops: CDR1 LNHNV, CDR2 YYDKDF (reference sequence). With 6 bases clipped from V and 4 bases from J, the junction kept 17 bases outside the gene matches. The table came from immunoSEQ multiplex PCR; TCRdb's copy has only in-frame clones and leaves some out. The sample has 70,000 to 95,000 clones, almost 95% seen once. The chain has TRBV15 and TRBJ2-2; 16 bases are shared with TRBD2. The source was peripheral blood, collected in the third trimester of pregnancy. The TCR was taken from a female donor with multiple sclerosis, enrolled in a pregnancy study. The CDR3 nucleotides read TGTGCCACCAGGCGCTATCCGGGACTAGCGGGAGGGCCCTCGGGCACCGGGGAGCTGTTTTTT. Amino acids: CATRRYPGLAGGPSGTGELFF.